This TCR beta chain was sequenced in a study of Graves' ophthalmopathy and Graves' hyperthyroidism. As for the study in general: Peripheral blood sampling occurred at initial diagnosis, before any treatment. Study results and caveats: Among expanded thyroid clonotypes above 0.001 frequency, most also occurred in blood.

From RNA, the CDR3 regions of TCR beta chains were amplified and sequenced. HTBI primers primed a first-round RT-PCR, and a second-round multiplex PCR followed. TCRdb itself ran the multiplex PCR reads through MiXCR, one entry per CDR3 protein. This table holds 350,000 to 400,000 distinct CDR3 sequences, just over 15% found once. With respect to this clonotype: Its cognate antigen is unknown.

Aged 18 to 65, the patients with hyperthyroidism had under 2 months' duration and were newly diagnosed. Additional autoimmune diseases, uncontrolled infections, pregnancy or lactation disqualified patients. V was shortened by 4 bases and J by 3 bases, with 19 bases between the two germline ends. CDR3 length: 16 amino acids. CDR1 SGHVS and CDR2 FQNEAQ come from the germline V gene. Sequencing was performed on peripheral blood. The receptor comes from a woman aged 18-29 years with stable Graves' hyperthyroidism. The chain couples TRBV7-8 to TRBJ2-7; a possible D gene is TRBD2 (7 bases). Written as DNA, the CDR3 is TGTGCCAGCAGCTCCTGGGGGGGGCGGATAGACTACGAGCAGTACTTC. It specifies CASSSWGGRIDYEQYF.